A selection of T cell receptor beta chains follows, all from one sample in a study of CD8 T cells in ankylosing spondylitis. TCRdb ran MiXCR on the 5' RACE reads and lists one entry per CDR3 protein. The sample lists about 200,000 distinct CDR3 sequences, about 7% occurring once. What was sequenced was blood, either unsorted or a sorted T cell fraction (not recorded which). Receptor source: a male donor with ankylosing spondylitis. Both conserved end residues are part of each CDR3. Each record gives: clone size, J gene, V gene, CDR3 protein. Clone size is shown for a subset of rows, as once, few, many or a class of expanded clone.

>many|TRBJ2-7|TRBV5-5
CASSFSGTVSYEQYF
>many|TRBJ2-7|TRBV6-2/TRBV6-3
CASSWIYEQYF
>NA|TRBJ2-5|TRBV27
CASSFAQSETQYF
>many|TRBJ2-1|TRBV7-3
CASSLRLAGERNNEQFF
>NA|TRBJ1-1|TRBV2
CASKNSVSRPEAFF
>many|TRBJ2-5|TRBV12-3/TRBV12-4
CASRYRDRGTETQYF
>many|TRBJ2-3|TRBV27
CASRTGTSGGGPEDTQYF
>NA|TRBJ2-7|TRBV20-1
CSARVTGSYEQYF
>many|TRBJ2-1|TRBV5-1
CASSLVGQSSYNEQFF
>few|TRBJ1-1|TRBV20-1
CSARLWTDRTEAFF
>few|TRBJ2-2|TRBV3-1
CASSVRDTTQGPGELFF
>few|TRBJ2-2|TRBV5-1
CASSDHSGRNTGELFF
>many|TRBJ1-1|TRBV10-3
CAIRSAGANTEAFF
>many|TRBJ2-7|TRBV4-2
CASSPRYSYEQYF
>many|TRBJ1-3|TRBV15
CATSARTGETGNTIYF
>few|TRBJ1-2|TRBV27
CASSLAWGTINYGYTF